Listed below are T cell receptor beta chains from one sample, sequenced in a study of blood T cell repertoires in COVID-19. The repertoire was sequenced with immunoSEQ multiplex PCR; TCRdb's copy has only in-frame clones and lacks some. The table has some 350,000 clones, about nine tenths seen once. The sequencing input was peripheral blood. The receptors were gathered from a woman aged 70-85 years with COVID-19, enrolled during active disease. CDR3s include the opening cysteine and the closing phenylalanine or tryptophan. Fields, in order: V gene, clone size, J gene, D gene, CDR3 protein, CDR3 DNA. D genes are given only for firm matches. Size values are once, few and many counts, or a class for expanded clones, and some rows have none.

v_call: TRBV7-8
clone_size: .
j_call: TRBJ2-2
d_call: .
cdr3_aa: CASSLMSGWAGELFF
cdr3_nt: TGTGCCAGCAGCTTAATGAGCGGATGGGCCGGGGAGCTGTTTTTT

v_call: TRBV28
clone_size: few
j_call: TRBJ2-7
d_call: TRBD1
cdr3_aa: CASSGDRGQPLSSYEQYF
cdr3_nt: TGTGCCAGCAGTGGGGACAGGGGGCAACCGCTAAGCTCCTACGAGCAGTACTTC

v_call: TRBV5-1
clone_size: .
j_call: TRBJ1-1
d_call: .
cdr3_aa: CASSLTSMNTEAFF
cdr3_nt: TGCGCCAGCAGCCTAACCTCTATGAACACTGAAGCTTTCTTT

v_call: TRBV18
clone_size: .
j_call: TRBJ1-1
d_call: TRBD1
cdr3_aa: CASSQRQGNTEAFF
cdr3_nt: TGTGCCAGCTCCCAGAGACAGGGGAACACTGAAGCTTTCTTT

v_call: TRBV7-2
clone_size: .
j_call: TRBJ2-5
d_call: TRBD1
cdr3_aa: CASSLAGQKTQYF
cdr3_nt: TGTGCCAGCAGCTTAGCGGGACAGAAGACCCAGTACTTC

v_call: TRBV30
clone_size: .
j_call: TRBJ1-1
d_call: .
cdr3_aa: CAWSVLRRGSPNTEAFF
cdr3_nt: TGTGCCTGGAGTGTACTGAGGCGGGGGTCCCCTAACACTGAAGCTTTCTTT

v_call: TRBV4-1
clone_size: .
j_call: TRBJ2-1
d_call: TRBD2
cdr3_aa: CASSPALRGGLYNEQFF
cdr3_nt: TGCGCCAGCAGCCCCGCCCTTCGGGGGGGGCTCTACAATGAGCAGTTCTTC

v_call: TRBV19
clone_size: .
j_call: TRBJ2-1
d_call: TRBD2
cdr3_aa: CASSSAGARYNEQFF
cdr3_nt: TGTGCCAGCTCGTCAGCGGGGGCTAGATACAATGAGCAGTTCTTC

v_call: TRBV28
clone_size: .
j_call: TRBJ1-1
d_call: TRBD1
cdr3_aa: CASRSTGEPNTEAFF
cdr3_nt: TGTGCCAGCAGATCGACAGGGGAACCTAACACTGAAGCTTTCTTT

v_call: TRBV14
clone_size: once
j_call: TRBJ1-1
d_call: TRBD1
cdr3_aa: CASSQDRDRDPRRRNTEAFF
cdr3_nt: TGTGCCAGCAGCCAAGACAGGGACAGGGACCCAAGGCGTAGGAACACTGAAGCTTTCTTT

v_call: TRBV19
clone_size: .
j_call: TRBJ2-3
d_call: .
cdr3_aa: CASSNRSPSTDTQYF
cdr3_nt: TGTGCCAGTAGCAACAGGAGCCCTAGCACAGATACGCAGTATTTT

v_call: TRBV21-1
clone_size: .
j_call: TRBJ1-5
d_call: .
cdr3_aa: CASSWTGLNQPQHF
cdr3_nt: TGTGCCAGCAGTTGGACAGGCCTCAATCAGCCCCAGCATTTT

v_call: TRBV5-1
clone_size: .
j_call: TRBJ2-7
d_call: .
cdr3_aa: CASSWDQGEQYF
cdr3_nt: TGCGCCAGCAGCTGGGACCAGGGGGAGCAGTACTTC

v_call: TRBV14
clone_size: .
j_call: TRBJ1-2
d_call: .
cdr3_aa: CASSQGFQGSYGYTF
cdr3_nt: TGTGCCAGCAGCCAGGGCTTTCAGGGGAGCTATGGCTACACCTTC

v_call: TRBV28
clone_size: .
j_call: TRBJ1-1
d_call: .
cdr3_aa: CASSFRVGTEAFF
cdr3_nt: TGTGCCAGCAGTTTCAGGGTAGGCACTGAAGCTTTCTTT

v_call: TRBV7-9
clone_size: .
j_call: TRBJ2-7
d_call: .
cdr3_aa: CASSFHRDSYEQYF
cdr3_nt: TGTGCCAGCAGCTTCCACCGGGACTCCTACGAGCAGTACTTC

v_call: TRBV28
clone_size: .
j_call: TRBJ1-3
d_call: .
cdr3_aa: CASSTRESTIYF
cdr3_nt: TGTGCCAGCAGCACCCGGGAATCCACCATATATTTT

v_call: TRBV4-2
clone_size: .
j_call: TRBJ2-1
d_call: TRBD2
cdr3_aa: CASSHMTSGGANEQFF
cdr3_nt: TGTGCCAGCAGCCACATGACTAGCGGGGGGGCCAATGAGCAGTTCTTC

v_call: TRBV28
clone_size: .
j_call: TRBJ2-7
d_call: TRBD1
cdr3_aa: CASSPGGGYEQYF
cdr3_nt: TGTGCCAGCAGCCCAGGGGGCGGCTACGAGCAGTACTTC

v_call: TRBV28
clone_size: .
j_call: TRBJ2-1
d_call: .
cdr3_aa: CASRLGGGDYRNEQFF
cdr3_nt: TGTGCCAGCAGGCTAGGGGGGGGCGATTACCGCAATGAGCAGTTCTTC

v_call: TRBV6-6
clone_size: .
j_call: TRBJ1-1
d_call: .
cdr3_aa: CASSLPGARGTNTEAFF
cdr3_nt: TGTGCCAGCAGTCTACCCGGGGCGCGGGGTACGAACACTGAAGCTTTCTTT

v_call: TRBV12-3/TRBV12-4
clone_size: .
j_call: TRBJ1-1
d_call: TRBD1
cdr3_aa: CASRQGTEAFF
cdr3_nt: TGTGCCAGCCGACAGGGCACTGAAGCTTTCTTT

v_call: TRBV13
clone_size: .
j_call: TRBJ2-5
d_call: .
cdr3_aa: CASSLGSQETQYF
cdr3_nt: TGTGCCAGCAGCTTAGGCTCCCAAGAGACCCAGTACTTC

v_call: TRBV15
clone_size: .
j_call: TRBJ1-1
d_call: .
cdr3_aa: CATSRDKGVNTEAFF
cdr3_nt: TGTGCCACCAGCAGAGATAAAGGGGTGAACACTGAAGCTTTCTTT

v_call: TRBV19
clone_size: .
j_call: TRBJ2-2
d_call: TRBD2
cdr3_aa: CASLAGVSNTGELFF
cdr3_nt: TGTGCCAGTCTAGCGGGGGTTTCGAACACCGGGGAGCTGTTTTTT

v_call: TRBV7-9
clone_size: many
j_call: TRBJ2-4
d_call: .
cdr3_aa: CASSLKGAKNIQYF
cdr3_nt: TGTGCCAGCAGCTTAAAGGGGGCCAAAAACATTCAGTACTTC

v_call: TRBV3-1/TRBV3-2
clone_size: .
j_call: TRBJ2-1
d_call: .
cdr3_aa: CASSPGMRSYNEQFF
cdr3_nt: TGTGCCAGCAGCCCCGGGATGCGGTCCTACAATGAGCAGTTCTTC

v_call: TRBV27
clone_size: .
j_call: TRBJ2-3
d_call: .
cdr3_aa: CASNSGGGTDTQYF
cdr3_nt: TGTGCCAGCAACTCGGGGGGCGGGACAGATACGCAGTATTTT

v_call: TRBV5-4
clone_size: .
j_call: TRBJ1-4
d_call: TRBD1
cdr3_aa: CASSSGTATNEKLFF
cdr3_nt: TGTGCCAGCAGCTCCGGGACAGCGACCAATGAAAAACTGTTTTTT

v_call: TRBV10-1
clone_size: .
j_call: TRBJ1-6
d_call: .
cdr3_aa: CASYRQRPNSPLHF
cdr3_nt: TGCGCCAGCTACAGACAGCGTCCTAATTCACCCCTCCACTTT

v_call: TRBV7-2
clone_size: .
j_call: TRBJ2-5
d_call: TRBD2
cdr3_aa: CASSLAGTSGGYKTQYF
cdr3_nt: TGTGCCAGCAGCTTAGCTGGGACTAGCGGGGGTTACAAGACCCAGTACTTC

v_call: TRBV11-2
clone_size: .
j_call: TRBJ2-3
d_call: TRBD2
cdr3_aa: CASRTGGLTDTQYF
cdr3_nt: TGTGCCAGCAGGACGGGGGGGTTGACAGATACGCAGTATTTT

v_call: TRBV6-6
clone_size: .
j_call: TRBJ1-2
d_call: .
cdr3_aa: CASSPTESGYTF
cdr3_nt: TGTGCCAGCAGCCCGACAGAAAGTGGCTACACCTTC

v_call: TRBV11-2
clone_size: .
j_call: TRBJ1-2
d_call: TRBD1
cdr3_aa: CASSSGQVWDGYTF
cdr3_nt: TGTGCCAGCAGCTCGGGACAGGTCTGGGATGGCTACACCTTC

v_call: TRBV19
clone_size: .
j_call: TRBJ1-5
d_call: TRBD1
cdr3_aa: CASSTLDRDGNQPQHF
cdr3_nt: TGTGCCAGTAGTACCCTTGACAGGGATGGAAATCAGCCCCAGCATTTT

v_call: TRBV11-3
clone_size: .
j_call: TRBJ1-1
d_call: .
cdr3_aa: CASSSGRTRGGTEAFF
cdr3_nt: TGTGCCAGCAGCTCGGGCCGAACCCGCGGGGGTACTGAAGCTTTCTTT

v_call: TRBV19
clone_size: .
j_call: TRBJ1-2
d_call: TRBD1
cdr3_aa: CATSNLGQAIYGYTF
cdr3_nt: TGTGCCACCAGCAACTTAGGACAGGCGATCTATGGCTACACCTTC

v_call: TRBV14
clone_size: .
j_call: TRBJ1-6
d_call: .
cdr3_aa: CASSQEGGAGNSPLHF
cdr3_nt: TGTGCCAGCAGCCAAGAAGGGGGAGCGGGGAATTCACCCCTCCACTTT

v_call: TRBV5-1
clone_size: .
j_call: TRBJ1-4
d_call: .
cdr3_aa: CASSLGGGAEKLFF
cdr3_nt: TGCGCCAGCAGCTTGGGGGGAGGCGCTGAAAAACTGTTTTTT

v_call: TRBV5-6
clone_size: .
j_call: TRBJ1-1
d_call: .
cdr3_aa: CASSLVGTNTEAFF
cdr3_nt: TGTGCCAGCAGCTTGGTGGGCACGAACACTGAAGCTTTCTTT

v_call: TRBV9
clone_size: .
j_call: TRBJ2-2
d_call: .
cdr3_aa: CASSVGGPPGELFF
cdr3_nt: TGTGCCAGCAGCGTAGGCGGTCCGCCCGGGGAGCTGTTTTTT

v_call: TRBV4-3
clone_size: .
j_call: TRBJ2-7
d_call: TRBD1
cdr3_aa: CASSKETGVYEQYF
cdr3_nt: TGCGCCTCCAGCAAGGAAACAGGGGTATACGAGCAGTACTTC

v_call: TRBV19
clone_size: .
j_call: TRBJ1-2
d_call: .
cdr3_aa: CASSPTGGSNYGYTF
cdr3_nt: TGTGCCAGTAGCCCCACGGGGGGGTCTAACTATGGCTACACCTTC

v_call: TRBV28
clone_size: .
j_call: TRBJ1-1
d_call: TRBD1
cdr3_aa: CASSFPGTGGHNTEAFF
cdr3_nt: TGTGCCAGCAGTTTTCCCGGGACAGGGGGACATAACACTGAAGCTTTCTTT

v_call: TRBV6-5
clone_size: few
j_call: TRBJ2-3
d_call: .
cdr3_aa: CASGRDGRGGDTQYF
cdr3_nt: TGTGCCAGCGGGAGGGACGGCAGGGGCGGGGATACGCAGTATTTT

v_call: TRBV24-1
clone_size: once
j_call: TRBJ2-7
d_call: TRBD1
cdr3_aa: CATSDPGQGREQYF
cdr3_nt: TGTGCCACCAGTGACCCGGGACAGGGGAGAGAGCAGTACTTC

v_call: TRBV5-8
clone_size: .
j_call: TRBJ2-7
d_call: .
cdr3_aa: CASSGQLIYEQYF
cdr3_nt: TGTGCCAGCAGTGGACAGCTAATCTACGAGCAGTACTTC

v_call: TRBV9
clone_size: .
j_call: TRBJ2-2
d_call: TRBD1
cdr3_aa: CASSVGTGLNTGELFF
cdr3_nt: TGTGCCAGCAGCGTAGGGACAGGGCTAAACACCGGGGAGCTGTTTTTT

v_call: TRBV4-1
clone_size: .
j_call: TRBJ2-7
d_call: .
cdr3_aa: CASSPGVGSYEQYF
cdr3_nt: TGCGCCAGCAGCCCAGGTGTTGGCTCCTACGAGCAGTACTTC